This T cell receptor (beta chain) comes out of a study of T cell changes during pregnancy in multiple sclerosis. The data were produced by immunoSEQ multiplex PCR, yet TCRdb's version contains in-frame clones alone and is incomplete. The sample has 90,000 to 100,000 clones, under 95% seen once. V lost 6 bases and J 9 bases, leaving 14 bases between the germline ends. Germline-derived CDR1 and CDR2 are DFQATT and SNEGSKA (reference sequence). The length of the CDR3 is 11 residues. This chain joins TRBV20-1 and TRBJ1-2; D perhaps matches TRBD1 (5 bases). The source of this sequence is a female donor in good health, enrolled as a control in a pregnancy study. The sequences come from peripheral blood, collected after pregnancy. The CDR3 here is CSAGAGFRYTF. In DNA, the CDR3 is TGCAGTGCCGGCGCAGGGTTTCGCTACACCTTC.